This TCR beta chain was found in a study of shared clonotypes between healthy human individuals. Details on this clone: The antigen remains undetermined.

Germline trimming cut 0 bases from V and 9 bases from J; bases unmatched to any gene: 6. Germline-derived CDR1 and CDR2 are LGHNA and YNFKEQ. The CDR3 sequence is 16 residues long. The method was immunoSEQ multiplex PCR; TCRdb's version includes in-frame clones alone and lacks a portion of them. The data contain about 470,000 clones, roughly 80% of them seen just once; the ten biggest clones take up under 15%. Study observations and caveats: Only blood samples were collected, and tissue repertoires likely differ.

The sequenced material came from PBMCs. The V call is TRBV4-2, the J call TRBJ2-1, with TRBD2 matching over 12 bases. The receptor was isolated from a woman aged 40 to 50 in good health. Some clones in this sample may be carry-over from other donors' samples. The CDR3 coding sequence is TGTGCCAGCAGCCAAGAAGGGACTAGCGGGCACTCTGAGCAGTTCTTC. Protein sequence: CASSQEGTSGHSEQFF.